Below, 20 T cell receptor beta chains from the same sample are listed, as sequenced in a study. MiXCR, run by TCRdb on the reads, gives a single entry per CDR3 protein. Here the sample spans around 15,000 distinct CDR3 sequences, more than 30% being singletons. Material: blood. Receptor source: a human donor.

The sample holds many counts of this clonotype. The rearrangement joins TRBV20-1 to TRBJ1-5; D is unresolved. The V and J ends lost 6 bases and 1 base respectively, with 16 bases between them. Germline assignment: CDR1 DFQATT and CDR2 SNEGSKA (reference sequence). This CDR3 contains 15 residues. CDR3 sequence: CSAPPDLGSNQPQHF. The DNA of the CDR3 is TGCAGTGCCCCGCCGGACCTGGGGAGCAATCAGCCCCAGCATTTT.

The chain links TRBV4-1 to TRBJ2-5; D not resolved. The CDR3 is 13 residues long. Germline V gene sequence: CDR1 MGHRA, CDR2 YSYEKL. Trimming pared 2 bases from V and 4 bases from J, leaving 8 bases between. The CDR3 region has the DNA TGCGCCAGCAGCCAACCCTCGGGAGAGACCCAGTACTTC. Encoded protein: CASSQPSGETQYF.

This clonotype has at least ten counts. The V gene is TRBV4-3, the J gene TRBJ1-1; D gene uncertain. There are 16 residues in the CDR3. V lost 0 bases to trimming and J lost 0 bases, with 11 bases between them. Looked up from germline, CDR1 is LGHNA and CDR2 is YSLEER. CDR3 amino acids: CASSQESGRMNTEAFF. Written as DNA, the CDR3 is TGCGCCAGCAGCCAAGAATCGGGCAGGATGAACACTGAAGCTTTCTTT.

This clonotype was counted many times. The chain has TRBV28 and TRBJ2-7; the D gene is possibly TRBD1 (7 bases). Germline assignment: CDR1 MDHEN and CDR2 SYDVKM. Trimming cost V 1 base and J 3 bases, with 22 bases left between them. This CDR3 comprises 18 residues. CDR3 in amino acids: CASSLFVRLRDSHYEQYF. In DNA, the CDR3 is TGTGCCAGCAGTTTATTCGTTCGGTTGCGGGACAGTCACTACGAGCAGTACTTC.

This clonotype was observed at least ten times. CDR3 in DNA: TGTGCCTGGAGCATCGGACAGTCCAACTATGGCTACACCTTC. Encoded protein: CAWSIGQSNYGYTF. The chain uses TRBV30 and TRBJ1-2, with TRBD1 as a possible D gene (6 bases). V gave up 3 bases and J gave up 2 bases, with 13 bases separating them. The CDR3 length is 14 residues. CDR1 and CDR2 from the germline V gene are GTSNPN and SVGIG (reference sequence). The variable domain in full, completed from reference TRBV30 and TRBJ1-2, reads SQTIHQWPATLVQPVGSPLSLECTVEGTSNPNLYWYRQAAGRGLQLLFYSVGIGQISSEVPQNLSASRPQDRQFILSSKKLLLSDSGFYLCAWSIGQSNYGYTFGSGTRLTVV.

This clonotype was counted many times. The chain recombines TRBV4-3 with TRBJ1-1; D is unclear. V lost 0 bases and J lost 2, with 7 bases in between. The CDR3 has 14 amino acids. The germline gives CDR1 LGHNA, CDR2 YSLEER. CDR3 sequence (DNA): TGCGCCAGCAGCCAAGATTTGACAAACACTGAAGCTTTCTTT. This encodes CASSQDLTNTEAFF.

This clonotype qualifies as medium-sized. The chain is built from TRBV5-1 and TRBJ1-1, with no clear D. Germline CDR1 is SGHRS and CDR2 is YFSETQ. The CDR3 is made up of 13 amino acids. The V end lost 0 bases, the J end lost 3 bases, and 6 bases lay between the germline ends. The CDR3 spells CASSLGWDTEAFF. The CDR3, as DNA: TGCGCCAGCAGCTTGGGTTGGGACACTGAAGCTTTCTTT.

This clonotype was seen a handful of times. V usage is TRBV4-3 and J usage is TRBJ1-3; no firm D call. Germline V gene data show CDR1 as LGHNA and CDR2 as YSLEER. CDR3 length: 16 amino acids. With 0 bases removed from V and 0 bases from J, the gap between germline ends came to 9 bases. In DNA, the CDR3 is TGCGCCAGCAGCCAAGATGAAAGGGACTCTGGAAACACCATATATTTT. Encoded protein: CASSQDERDSGNTIYF.

The V call is TRBV20-1, the J call TRBJ2-3; unclear D gene. V gave up 6 bases and J gave up 1 base, with 17 bases separating them. This CDR3 has 15 residues. Germline loops: CDR1 DFQATT, CDR2 SNEGSKA (reference sequence). The CDR3 DNA follows: TGCAGTGCCAGCAGTTACGGGTCTCGCACAGATACGCAGTATTTT. Translation: CSASSYGSRTDTQYF.

This clonotype was seen more than once but under ten times. V and J are TRBV18 and TRBJ1-2; D gene unclear. CDR1 is KGHSH, CDR2 LQKENI, per germline. Trimming left V 0 bases short and J 1 base short, with 12 bases between. The CDR3 is 16 amino acids. The CDR3 reads CASSPPGIGSNYGYTF. The CDR3 bases are TGTGCCAGCTCACCACCGGGGATTGGAAGTAACTATGGCTACACCTTC.

This clonotype was recorded many times. The chain is built from TRBV4-2 and TRBJ2-1, with 7 bases lining up with TRBD2. After removal of 0 bases from V and 7 bases from J, the junction contained 12 bases not matched to a gene. CDR3 length: 17 residues. CDR1 and CDR2 (germline): LGHNA, YNFKEQ. CDR3 protein: CASSQDVRAGDRNEQFF. CDR3 bases: TGTGCCAGCAGCCAAGATGTGAGGGCGGGAGATCGGAATGAGCAGTTCTTC.

Concerning this clonotype: With a much larger clone just one base away, this may be a read error. The J gene is TRBJ2-7, the V gene TRBV20-1, with 8 bases matching TRBD2. Germline V gene data show CDR1 as DFQATT and CDR2 as SNEGSKA (reference sequence). The CDR3 is 14 residues long. The V segment lost 6 bases and the J segment 7 bases; nucleotides outside the gene matches: 14. The CDR3 loop reads CSALAGKAYNEQYF. CDR3 DNA: TGCAGTGCCCTAGCGGGTAAAGCCTACAATGAGCAGTACTTC.

This clonotype has at least ten counts. The rearrangement uses TRBV4-3 and TRBJ1-4, with D perhaps matching TRBD1 (5 bases). This CDR3 comprises 14 residues. Per germline, CDR1 LGHNA and CDR2 YSLEER. Trimming pared 0 bases from V and 11 bases from J, leaving 13 bases between. This chain's CDR3 is CASSQELGRAKLFF. In DNA, the CDR3 is TGCGCCAGCAGCCAAGAACTTGGCAGGGCTAAACTGTTTTTT.

J is TRBJ2-1 and V is TRBV14; 7 nucleotides agree with TRBD1. The CDR3 covers 13 residues. Trimming removed 4 bases from V and 7 bases from J; junction bases left unmatched: 4. CDR1 and CDR2 (germline): SGHDN, FVKESK. CDR3 DNA sequence: TGTGCCAGCAGCCTGGGACAGAAAAATGAGCAGTTCTTC. Its translation: CASSLGQKNEQFF.

This rearrangement joins TRBV4-1 to TRBJ2-1, with a tentative D call TRBD1 (6 bases). The V gene's germline CDR1 is MGHRA and CDR2 YSYEKL. V was shortened by 0 bases and J by 0 bases, with 9 bases between the two germline ends. The CDR3 totals 16 residues. CDR3 sequence (DNA): TGCGCCAGCAGCCAAGATACAGGGAGCTCCTACAATGAGCAGTTCTTC. Protein product: CASSQDTGSSYNEQFF.

At least ten counts were recorded for this clonotype. The chain recombines TRBV7-3 with TRBJ2-1; 7 bases match TRBD2. The CDR3 consists of 12 residues. Trimming took 2 bases from V and 10 from J; bases not matched to a gene: 2. Germline V CDR1 and CDR2: SGHTA, FQGTGA. The CDR3 is CASSLGRVEQFF. CDR3 sequence (DNA): TGTGCCAGCAGCTTAGGGAGGGTAGAGCAGTTCTTC.

This clonotype was seen a few times. The genes are TRBV18 and TRBJ1-2; D ambiguous. The CDR3 runs 14 residues. Between the trimmed V and J ends, which lost 3 bases and 4 bases, there was a span of 12 bases. Germline V gene lookup returns CDR1 KGHSH and CDR2 LQKENI. The CDR3 loop reads CASSPPISGYGYTF. The DNA of the CDR3 is TGTGCCAGCTCACCTCCGATCTCAGGCTATGGCTACACCTTC.

The chain employs TRBV7-3 and TRBJ2-1, with D unresolved. The CDR3 spans 15 residues. Germline V gene lookup returns CDR1 SGHTA and CDR2 FQGTGA. The V gene lost 1 base and the J gene lost 12 bases, with 19 bases spanning the gap. CDR3 sequence: CASSLRATTTDTQFF. The DNA of the CDR3 is TGTGCCAGCAGCTTAAGGGCGACAACCACAGATACGCAGTTCTTC. Full variable domain (outside the CDR3, taken from reference TRBV7-3 and TRBJ2-1): GAGVSQTPSNKVTEKGKYVELRCDPISGHTALYWYRQSLGQGPEFLIYFQGTGAADDSGLPNDRFFAVRPEGSVSTLKIQRTERGDSAVYLCASSLRATTTDTQFFGPGTRLTVL.

This clonotype has ten or more counts. The chain combines TRBV29-1 with TRBJ2-3; no firm D call. V lost 0 bases to trimming and J lost 10 bases, with 8 bases between them. The CDR3 is 11 residues long. Germline values: CDR1 SQVTM, CDR2 ANQGSEA. The CDR3 spells CSVEDAGSQYF. In DNA, the CDR3 is TGCAGCGTTGAAGACGCTGGGTCGCAGTATTTT.

As for this clonotype: A read error may explain this, as a much larger clone is one base away. This chain uses TRBV5-4 with TRBJ2-1; D gene unclear. Trimming removed 0 bases at V and 8 bases at J, with 9 bases between. The CDR3 is 13 amino acids. The germline CDR1 and CDR2 sequences are SGHNT and YYREEE (reference sequence). The CDR3 region is CASSLVASYEQFF. The CDR3 region has the DNA TGTGCCAGCAGCTTGGTCGCGAGTTATGAGCAGTTCTTC.